The present TCR beta chain was sequenced within a study of cytomegalovirus exposure and HLA in healthy donors. Method: immunoSEQ multiplex PCR; TCRdb's copy keeps in-frame clones and lacks some. This table has 90,000 to 140,000 clones, roughly nine tenths appearing once. V shed 4 bases and J 4 bases; nucleotides not matched to a gene: 1. The CDR3 extends over 14 amino acids. In germline, CDR1 is MNHNS, CDR2 SASEGT. This clonotype was obtained from a young woman in good health and CMV-seropositive. The genes are TRBV6-1 and TRBJ1-2; 12 positions match TRBD1. The specimen was PBMCs. The CDR3 region is CASSAGQGAYGYTF. The DNA of the CDR3 is TGTGCCAGCAGTGCGGGACAGGGGGCCTATGGCTACACCTTC.